The text below deals with one T cell receptor (beta chain). The data are from a study of shared T cell receptors in the human thymus. TCRdb keeps only in-frame clones here, not all; method: immunoSEQ multiplex PCR. The sample gives roughly 410,000 clones, 95% of which show up once; approximately 0.018% is in the top ten. V was trimmed by 5 bases and J by 14 bases, leaving 15 bases between them. CDR3 size: 10 residues. CDR1 and CDR2 from the germline V gene are GTSNPN and SVGIG (reference sequence). The sequenced material came from thymocytes. This clonotype was sampled from a human donor. V usage is TRBV30 and J usage is TRBJ1-2; D gene unclear. CDR3 in amino acids: CAWGVGGMTF. The CDR3 region has the DNA TGTGCCTGGGGGGTCGGAGGTATGACCTTC.